The 8 T cell receptor beta chains presented below share a single source sample, sequenced in a study of blood T cell repertoires in COVID-19. This table comes from immunoSEQ multiplex PCR, and its TCRdb copy is limited to in-frame clones, with some not included. The sample lists approximately 100,000 clones; approximately 85% were seen once. The source material was peripheral blood. The receptors here all came from a man between 60 and 75 years old with acute or convalescent COVID-19.

This chain uses TRBV11-3 with TRBJ2-2; 9 bases line up with TRBD1. V lost 6 bases and J lost 4; bases outside the gene matches: 3. Germline CDR1 is SGHNT and CDR2 is YENEEA. The CDR3 extends over 14 amino acids. CDR3 residues: CASRGQGGTGELFF. Written as DNA, the CDR3 is TGTGCCAGCAGGGGACAGGGCGGCACCGGGGAGCTGTTTTTT.

The V and J genes are TRBV27 and TRBJ1-5; a weak D match, TRBD1 (6 bases). V was trimmed by 1 base and J by 1 base, leaving 17 bases between them. The CDR3 loop spans 18 amino acids. Germline V gene sequence: CDR1 MNHEY, CDR2 SMNVEV (reference sequence). The CDR3 coding sequence is TGTGCCAGCAGTTTATTCACCGACAGGTTAAAAAGCAATCAGCCCCAGCATTTT. This codes for CASSLFTDRLKSNQPQHF.

The J gene is TRBJ1-4, the V gene TRBV5-8; a weak D match, TRBD1 (6 bases). V was clipped by 4 bases and J by 8 bases, with 18 bases between them. The germline CDR1 and CDR2 sequences are SGHTS and YDEGEE. CDR3 length: 15 amino acids. Written as DNA, the CDR3 is TGTGCCAGCAGCCTCTACAGGGCCGAGGGGGAAAAACTGTTTTTT. Translating it yields CASSLYRAEGEKLFF.

The chain is built from TRBV3-1 (or the pseudogene TRBV3-2) and TRBJ2-1; 8 bases map to TRBD2. Germline-derived CDR1 and CDR2 are LGHDT and YNNKEL (reference sequence). The CDR3 loop spans 17 amino acids. Trimming at V came to 4 bases and at J to 2 bases, leaving 10 bases not matched to a gene. Here the CDR3 DNA reads TGTGCCAGCAGCCCCAAAACTGTTAGCGGGGCCTACAATGAGCAGTTCTTC. Amino acids: CASSPKTVSGAYNEQFF.

The chain couples TRBV19 to TRBJ2-1; 9 bases map to TRBD2. Germline values: CDR1 LNHDA, CDR2 SQIVND (reference sequence). This CDR3 region has 14 residues. Trimming at V came to 3 bases and at J to 11 bases, leaving 8 bases not matched to a gene. The CDR3 region is CASSIDTSGPKQFF. For the CDR3, the DNA is TGTGCCAGTAGTATCGATACTAGCGGGCCAAAGCAGTTCTTC.

This clone has a single count. The J gene is TRBJ2-3, the V gene TRBV11-1; possibly TRBD2 for D (5 bases). CDR1 is SGHAT and CDR2 is FQDESV in the germline V gene (reference sequence). Trimming cost V 6 bases and J 2 bases, with 15 bases left between them. CDR3 length: 15 amino acids. CDR3 nucleotide sequence: TGTGCCAGCAGTCCACCCGGGATCGTCACAGATACGCAGTATTTT. Encoded protein: CASSPPGIVTDTQYF.

The V and J genes are TRBV7-6 and TRBJ1-5; 10 positions agree with TRBD1. CDR1 is SGHVS and CDR2 is FNYEAQ in the germline V gene. The length of the CDR3 is 17 residues. Germline trimming cut 1 base from V and 2 bases from J; bases unmatched to any gene: 5. The DNA for the CDR3 is TGTGCCAGCAGCTTAGGGACAGGGGGAGTCGGCAATCAGCCCCAGCATTTT. Translation gives CASSLGTGGVGNQPQHF.

The rearrangement uses TRBV12-3 or TRBV12-4 and TRBJ1-3, with D unclear. Trimming removed 4 bases at V and 15 bases at J, with 10 bases between. This CDR3 comprises 10 residues. The CDR3 protein is CASSSLPQYF. The CDR3 DNA sequence: TGTGCCAGCAGTTCGCTCCCACAATATTTT.